The sequence of this T cell receptor beta chain was determined in a study of T-cell reconstitution after alpha-beta-depleted transplantation in children. Germline V gene data show CDR1 as SGHAT and CDR2 as FQDESV (reference sequence). V lost 3 bases, J lost 0 bases, and 3 bases stayed unmatched. This CDR3 contains 18 residues. The table lists this clonotype with a count of one. Using unique molecular identifiers, the investigators prepared the TCRbeta library. Each CDR3 protein gets one entry after TCRdb re-called the PCR reads with MiXCR. The sample lists around 400,000 distinct CDR3 sequences, around 21% occurring once.

The sequences come from PBMCs from the stem cell graft donor, collected from the stem cell graft. J is TRBJ2-6 and V is TRBV11-1; 12 nucleotides match TRBD1. The TCR sequence derives from a human donor who donated a stem cell graft to a child with acute myeloid leukemia. The CDR3 DNA reads as TGTGCCAGCAGCTTCGGGGACAGGGGGCTCTCTGGGGCCAACGTCCTGACTTTC. Protein sequence: CASSFGDRGLSGANVLTF.